These 5 T cell receptor beta chains share one sample of origin, sequenced in a study of ipilimumab plus nivolumab after autologous stem cell transplantation. The assay was immunoSEQ multiplex PCR, and TCRdb's table has in-frame clones only and misses some. The sample lists some 46,000 clones; about 88% were seen once. This sample comprised PBMCs, obtained in a trial of ipilimumab plus nivolumab as post-transplant consolidation. These receptors were obtained from a male donor with multiple myeloma.

This sequence joins TRBV27 and TRBJ2-7; D possibly uses TRBD1 or TRBD2 (5 bases each). The CDR3 totals 11 residues. The germline CDR1 and CDR2 sequences are MNHEY and SMNVEV (reference sequence). V was trimmed by 8 bases and J by 7 bases, leaving 12 bases between them. CDR3 loop: CASRWGGEQYF. Written as DNA, the CDR3 is TGTGCCAGCCGCTGGGGCGGGGAGCAGTACTTC.

The chain is built from TRBV6-1 and TRBJ2-7; the D is unclear. The CDR3 runs 14 residues. Looked up from germline, CDR1 is MNHNS and CDR2 is SASEGT. Trimming left V 7 bases short and J 2 bases short, with 15 bases between. In nucleotides, the CDR3 is TGTGCCAGCAAAAAAGCCCCCGAGACCTACGAGCAGTACTTC. It specifies CASKKAPETYEQYF.

The chain combines TRBV19 with TRBJ2-5, with 8 bases identical to TRBD1. With 5 bases clipped from V and 5 bases from J, the junction kept 10 bases outside the gene matches. CDR1 is LNHDA and CDR2 is SQIVND in the germline V gene (reference sequence). This CDR3 is built from 15 residues. CDR3 DNA: TGTGCCAGTAGTTTTCAGACAGGGGAAGGTGAGACCCAGTACTTC. Protein product: CASSFQTGEGETQYF.

The chain employs TRBV5-1 and TRBJ2-5; D not resolved. This CDR3 has 15 amino acids. Germline CDR1 SGHRS, CDR2 YFSETQ. V shed 5 bases and J shed 2 bases, with 16 bases lying between them. The CDR3 nucleotides are TGCGCCAGCAGTCTATTCTCTTTCGGGCAAGAGACCCAGTACTTC. Translated: CASSLFSFGQETQYF.

CDR3 sequence reads: CASSAGGLSSNYGYTF. The CDR3 nucleotides are TGTGCCAGCAGTGCGGGGGGGCTCTCCTCTAACTATGGCTACACCTTC. The J gene is TRBJ1-2, the V gene TRBV6-1; D is possibly TRBD1 (6 bases). CDR1 is MNHNS and CDR2 is SASEGT in the germline V gene. The CDR3 has 16 residues. The germline V and J ends were trimmed by 4 bases and 0 bases, with 15 bases remaining between them.